This passage covers 23 T cell receptor beta chains from one sample sequenced in a study of cytomegalovirus exposure and HLA in healthy donors. Primers: 60 Vbeta forward and 13 Jbeta reverse. Profiled with immunoSEQ multiplex PCR; TCRdb holds only in-frame clones, not every one. The sample carries 150,000 to 200,000 clones, about 80% recorded once. Source material: PBMCs. The origin of the receptors is a woman in her thirties in good health and CMV-seronegative.

V gene TRBV6-6 combines with J gene TRBJ2-1; no reliable D call. Germline V lookup: CDR1 MNHNY, CDR2 SVGAGI (reference sequence). Trimming left V 4 bases short and J 5 bases short, with 9 bases between. The CDR3 totals 13 residues. The CDR3 nucleotides are TGTGCCAGCAGTTTCGTACAGAACAATGAGCAGTTCTTC. Its translation is CASSFVQNNEQFF.

The rearrangement uses TRBV20-1 and TRBJ2-3; D uncertain. This CDR3 contains 11 residues. The V end lost 7 bases, the J end lost 6 bases, and 11 bases lay between the germline ends. Germline V CDR1 and CDR2: DFQATT, SNEGSKA (reference sequence). As DNA, the CDR3 is TGCAGTGTTGGAGTGAGGGATACGCAGTATTTT. Amino acids: CSVGVRDTQYF.

The chain is built from TRBV28 and TRBJ1-4; D might be TRBD1 (5 bases). The V end was cut by 2 bases, the J end by 8 bases, with 15 bases between. Germline CDR1 reads MDHEN; CDR2 reads SYDVKM. This CDR3 comprises 15 residues. This CDR3 is CASSLSAGWQEKLFF. The CDR3 nucleotides are TGTGCCAGCAGTTTAAGTGCAGGGTGGCAGGAAAAACTGTTTTTT.

The rearrangement links TRBV27 to TRBJ1-2, with D possibly being TRBD1 (5 bases). Trimming stripped 7 bases from V and 4 bases from J, with 34 bases between. The CDR3 is made up of 20 amino acids. Germline V gives CDR1 MNHEY, CDR2 SMNVEV (reference sequence). This CDR3 reads CASKSVATEPPDYRGYGYTF. The CDR3 coding sequence is TGTGCCAGCAAAAGCGTTGCGACAGAACCCCCGGACTATAGGGGCTATGGCTACACCTTC.

V usage is TRBV28 and J usage is TRBJ2-5; 13 nucleotides line up with TRBD2. The CDR3 runs to 16 residues. Germline trimming cut 2 bases from V and 2 bases from J; bases unmatched to any gene: 2. Germline CDR1 MDHEN, CDR2 SYDVKM. CDR3 DNA sequence: TGTGCCAGCAGTTTAACGACTAGCGGGGGGCAAGAGACCCAGTACTTC. Translated: CASSLTTSGGQETQYF.

The chain is built from TRBV28 and TRBJ1-4, with 7 positions matching TRBD1. The junction had 7 bases not matched to a gene; V was cut back by 6 bases and J by 0 bases. This CDR3 comprises 16 residues. Germline CDR1 MDHEN, CDR2 SYDVKM. CDR3 bases: TGTGCCAGCAGAGTCACCACAGGGGCAACTAATGAAAAACTGTTTTTT. Protein sequence: CASRVTTGATNEKLFF.

On this clone itself: At one of its ends the junction is not consistent with the germline gene, which may arise from a read error. The rearrangement links TRBV19 to TRBJ2-7; D may be TRBD2 (7 bases). This CDR3 is built from 13 residues. From germline, CDR1 is LNHDA and CDR2 SQIVND (reference sequence). Here the CDR3 DNA reads TGTGCCAGTAGTACCTCTCGGGGGGCCCCTTCCTTTTTC. Protein sequence: CASSTSRGAPSFF.

The chain has TRBV6-5 and TRBJ1-2; TRBD1 might be the D (6 bases). The CDR3 extends over 15 amino acids. Germline V CDR1 and CDR2: MNHEY, SVGAGI. With 3 bases removed from V and 4 bases from J, the gap between germline ends came to 15 bases. The CDR3 sequence: CASSYIGGQVYGYTF. CDR3 bases: TGTGCCAGCAGTTATATCGGGGGGCAGGTCTATGGCTACACCTTC.

The V and J genes are TRBV7-2 and TRBJ2-1; 11 bases agree with TRBD2. Germline V gene sequence: CDR1 SGHTA, CDR2 FQGNSA. V trimming: 5 bases; J trimming: 4 bases; junction bases outside the gene matches: 7. CDR3 length: 16 residues. The CDR3 DNA reads as TGTGCCAGCAGCCGATCCGGGACTAGCGGTTACAATGAGCAGTTCTTC. Amino acids: CASSRSGTSGYNEQFF. Looking up the rest from reference TRBV7-2 and TRBJ2-1 gives the full variable domain: GAGVSQSPSNKVTEKGKDVELRCDPISGHTALYWYRQSLGQGLEFLIYFQGNSAPDKSGLPSDRFSAERTGGSVSTLTIQRTQQEDSAVYLCASSRSGTSGYNEQFFGPGTRLTVL.

The chain couples TRBV30 to TRBJ2-3, with a weak D call TRBD2 (5 bases). This CDR3 spans 12 amino acids. CDR1 and CDR2 (germline): GTSNPN, SVGIG (reference sequence). Trimming stripped 1 base from V and 4 bases from J, with 6 bases between. As DNA, the CDR3 is TGTGCCTGGAGTGCCGGGGCAGATACGCAGTATTTT. Amino acids: CAWSAGADTQYF.

This chain joins TRBV25-1 and TRBJ2-3; 10 nucleotides line up with TRBD2. Germline V CDR1 and CDR2: MGHDK, SYGVNS. The ends lost 2 bases at V and 3 bases at J; junction bases unmatched: 2. This CDR3 has 15 amino acids. CDR3 coding DNA: TGTGCCAGCAGTGAAATGGGACTAGCGACAGATACGCAGTATTTT. As protein: CASSEMGLATDTQYF.

This clone was detected only once. The chain recombines TRBV5-1 with TRBJ2-5, with D perhaps TRBD2 (5 bases). The CDR3 totals 16 residues. V lost 0 bases and J 5 bases, leaving 17 bases between the germline ends. In germline, CDR1 is SGHRS, CDR2 YFSETQ. Here the CDR3 reads CASSLGLGDGMETQYF. Here the CDR3 DNA reads TGCGCCAGCAGCTTGGGTTTAGGTGACGGGATGGAGACCCAGTACTTC.

CDR3 coding DNA: TGTGCCAGCAGTTACTCGCACAGCTCTACTAACTATGGCTACACCTTC. This gives the protein CASSYSHSSTNYGYTF. The gene calls are TRBV6-5 and TRBJ1-2, with D unresolved. The CDR3 loop spans 16 amino acids. Germline CDR1 and CDR2: MNHEY and SVGAGI. V was shortened by 0 bases and J by 0 bases, with 11 bases between the two germline ends.

The chain couples TRBV6-6 to TRBJ2-5; no reliable D call. V was pared by 1 base and J by 0 bases, with 6 bases between. Germline-derived CDR1 and CDR2 are MNHNY and SVGAGI (reference sequence). CDR3 length equals 14 residues. The DNA of the CDR3 is TGTGCCAGCAGTTACTTGGAGTACCAAGAGACCCAGTACTTC. Protein product: CASSYLEYQETQYF.

This clone was found once. The chain recombines TRBV7-9 with TRBJ2-4; the D gene is possibly TRBD1 (7 bases). This CDR3 is 13 amino acids long. Deletions cut 5 bases from V and 4 bases from J, with 9 bases between. Looked up from germline, CDR1 is SEHNR and CDR2 is FQNEAQ (reference sequence). The CDR3: CASSAGQKNIQYF. CDR3 nucleotide sequence: TGTGCCAGCAGCGCGGGACAGAAAAACATTCAGTACTTC.

This clone was seen a few times. The chain carries TRBV28 and TRBJ2-7, with 9 bases lining up with TRBD1. Germline V gives CDR1 MDHEN, CDR2 SYDVKM. This CDR3 region has 15 residues. J lost 0 bases, V lost 4 bases, and 4 bases had no gene match. CDR3 loop: CASSSGQGHSYEQYF. The CDR3 DNA sequence: TGTGCCAGCAGTTCTGGACAGGGGCACTCCTACGAGCAGTACTTC.

The rearrangement links TRBV4-1 to TRBJ2-1, with 8 positions matching TRBD2. CDR1 and CDR2 from the germline V gene are MGHRA and YSYEKL. The V and J ends lost 4 bases and 0 bases, in that order; junction bases with no gene match: 2. This CDR3 has 15 amino acids. CDR3 sequence reads: CASSLAGSSYNEQFF. The CDR3 region has the DNA TGCGCCAGCAGCCTAGCGGGGAGCTCCTACAATGAGCAGTTCTTC.

The chain recombines TRBV15 with TRBJ1-5, with D hard to call. This CDR3 is 16 amino acids long. The germline V gene has CDR1 LNHNV and CDR2 YYDKDF (reference sequence). Deletions cut 0 bases from V and 2 bases from J, with 11 bases between. CDR3 coding DNA: TGTGCCACCAGCAGAGAAGATGGGCAGGGCAATCAGCCCCAGCATTTT. This sequence encodes CATSREDGQGNQPQHF.

The rearrangement joins TRBV11-2 to TRBJ1-4; D gene ambiguous. The germline V gene encodes CDR1 SGHAT and CDR2 FQNNGV. The CDR3 loop spans 12 amino acids. Deletions cut 8 bases from V and 8 bases from J, with 12 bases between. The CDR3 loop reads CASGATPEKLFF. CDR3 in DNA: TGTGCCAGCGGCGCGACTCCGGAAAAACTGTTTTTT.

The J gene is TRBJ2-1, the V gene TRBV4-3; D is unclear. The CDR3 sequence is 14 residues long. Trimming took off 0 bases at V and 9 bases at J, with 12 bases between the two ends. Looked up from germline, CDR1 is LGHNA and CDR2 is YSLEER. CDR3 nucleotide sequence: TGCGCCAGCAGCCAAGATTTGATTCAGGCTGAGCAGTTCTTC. This codes for CASSQDLIQAEQFF.

In regard to this clone: One junction end disagrees with the germline gene, perhaps due to a read error. V and J are TRBV7-3 and TRBJ2-2; 10 bases agree with TRBD2. CDR3 size: 16 residues. CDR1 SGHTA and CDR2 FQGTGA come from the germline V gene. This CDR3 reads CSSSISGRVGAGELFF. The CDR3 region has the DNA TGTTCCAGCAGCATCAGCGGGAGGGTGGGGGCCGGGGAGCTGTTTTTT.

J is TRBJ2-5 and V is TRBV5-1; no clear D gene. The germline gives CDR1 SGHRS, CDR2 YFSETQ. V lost 3 bases and J lost 2, with 14 bases in between. There are 15 residues in the CDR3. CDR3 coding DNA: TGCGCCAGCAGCTCCCTCCCGGGTGAACAAGAGACCCAGTACTTC. Encoded protein: CASSSLPGEQETQYF.

This clone was counted between two and nine times. This chain uses TRBV27 with TRBJ1-6; tentatively, D is TRBD1 (6 bases). Deletions cut 0 bases from V and 9 bases from J, with 15 bases between. Looked up from germline, CDR1 is MNHEY and CDR2 is SMNVEV (reference sequence). The CDR3 runs to 16 residues. CDR3 region: CASSLSAQGRGSPLHF. CDR3 nucleotide sequence: TGTGCCAGCAGTTTATCCGCCCAGGGGAGAGGTTCACCCCTCCACTTT.